The rows below give T cell receptor beta chains drawn from one sample of a study of CD8+CD57+ T cells in acquired aplastic anemia. TCRdb analysed the reads with MiXCR anew, one entry per CDR3 protein. The sample includes under 200,000 distinct CDR3 sequences, roughly 47% of them seen just once. Sequencing was done on a sample of sorted CD4+, CD8+, or CD8+CD57+ T cells (not recorded which) from PBMCs. These receptors were collected from a human donor in good health. The CDR3 runs from the conserved cysteine through the conserved F or W. A D gene is named only where the DNA matches it firmly. Clone size appears in some rows only: once, few, many, or a class for an expanded clone.

TRBV5-4	.	TRBJ2-5	many	14	CASSLVSREETQYF	TGTGCCAGCAGCTTGGTTTCCAGAGAAGAGACCCAGTACTTC
TRBV6-1	TRBD2	TRBJ2-7	.	13	CASIAGNSYEQYF	TGTGCCAGCATAGCGGGGAACTCCTACGAGCAGTACTTC
TRBV2	.	TRBJ1-1	.	13	CASRQGMNTEAFF	TGTGCCAGCAGACAGGGTATGAACACTGAAGCTTTCTTT
TRBV11-2	.	TRBJ1-6	many	15	CASSLIRGYNSPLHF	TGTGCCAGCAGCTTAATCCGGGGCTATAATTCACCCCTCCACTTT
TRBV4-2	TRBD2	TRBJ2-1	.	16	CASSRTTSGSYNEQFF	TGTGCCAGCAGCAGAACAACTAGCGGCTCCTACAATGAGCAGTTCTTC
TRBV28	.	TRBJ1-6	many	11	CASSLRSPLHF	TGTGCCAGCAGTCTCCGGTCACCCCTCCACTTT
TRBV6-5	.	TRBJ1-4	few	15	CASSYLPGDREKLFF	TGTGCCAGCAGTTACCTCCCAGGGGACCGTGAAAAACTGTTTTTT
TRBV6-1	.	TRBJ1-2	.	14	CASSPVNENYGYTF	TGTGCCAGCAGTCCTGTGAACGAAAACTATGGCTACACCTTC
TRBV3-1	TRBD1	TRBJ2-5	.	15	CASTRSGQSGVTQYF	TGTGCCAGCACCCGGTCGGGACAGTCTGGGGTGACCCAGTACTTC
TRBV20-1	.	TRBJ2-7	many	15	CSARVETPGAGEQYF	TGCAGTGCTAGAGTTGAGACCCCGGGAGCCGGGGAGCAGTACTTC
TRBV18	TRBD1	TRBJ1-2	.	14	CASSPDRGPSGYTF	TGTGCCAGCTCACCAGACAGGGGGCCTTCTGGCTACACCTTC
TRBV19	TRBD1	TRBJ2-1	many	16	CASRKTATGGSNEQFF	TGTGCCAGTAGAAAAACGGCGACAGGGGGTTCCAATGAGCAGTTCTTC
TRBV6-1	.	TRBJ1-2	.	16	CASSGVGLSDRFGYTF	TGTGCCAGCAGTGGTGTGGGTTTGTCCGACAGGTTTGGCTACACCTTC
TRBV19	TRBD2	TRBJ2-7	many	13	CASSTSGRGEQYF	TGTGCCAGTAGTACTAGCGGGAGGGGCGAGCAGTACTTC
TRBV20-1	.	TRBJ2-7	few	11	CSRSQGGGQYF	TGCAGTAGGTCTCAGGGGGGAGGGCAGTACTTC
TRBV20-1	.	TRBJ1-2	.	10	CSASPGGYTF	TGCAGTGCTAGTCCCGGGGGCTACACCTTC
TRBV7-9	.	TRBJ2-2	once	16	CASSLLTAMNTGELFF	TGTGCCAGCAGCTTGCTGACAGCGATGAACACCGGGGAGCTGTTTTTT
TRBV24-1	.	TRBJ2-1	.	14	CATSDHGPLGEQFF	TGTGCCACCAGTGACCATGGACCTCTGGGTGAGCAGTTCTTC
TRBV11-3	.	TRBJ2-3	.	14	CASSLSSLSDTQYF	TGTGCCAGCAGCTTAAGTTCCCTATCAGATACGCAGTATTTT
TRBV20-1	.	TRBJ2-2	many	13	CSAPGTNTGELFF	TGCAGTGCGCCCGGGACGAACACCGGGGAGCTGTTTTTT
TRBV7-6	.	TRBJ2-5	many	13	CASRAGLEETQYF	TGTGCCAGCAGAGCAGGGTTGGAAGAGACCCAGTACTTC
TRBV11-2	.	TRBJ1-4	.	16	CASSSPLNTLNEKLFF	TGTGCCAGCAGCTCCCCCTTGAACACTCTTAATGAAAAACTGTTTTTT
TRBV11-2	TRBD1	TRBJ2-3	many	15	CASSPQTGITDTQYF	TGTGCCAGCAGCCCCCAGACAGGGATCACAGATACGCAGTATTTT
TRBV6-1	.	TRBJ2-1	many	15	CASRLLGLGGNEQFF	TGTGCCAGCAGACTACTAGGGTTAGGGGGGAATGAGCAGTTCTTC
TRBV27	TRBD2	TRBJ2-3	.	18	CASSLGTSGRSSTDTQYF	TGTGCCAGCAGTTTGGGGACTAGCGGGAGGTCTAGCACAGATACGCAGTATTTT
TRBV19	.	TRBJ2-7	many	17	CASSIGTSPTSSYEQYF	TGTGCCAGTAGTATAGGTACTAGCCCCACCTCTTCCTACGAGCAGTACTTC
TRBV20-1	TRBD2	TRBJ2-3	.	16	CSARDPSGGQLDTQYF	TGCAGTGCTAGAGATCCTAGCGGGGGGCAGCTAGATACGCAGTATTTT
TRBV24-1	.	TRBJ1-1	.	12	CATSGVNTEAFF	TGTGCCACCAGTGGAGTGAACACTGAAGCTTTCTTT
TRBV3-1	.	TRBJ1-3	.	14	CASSQSHGGNTIYF	TGTGCCAGCAGCCAATCCCATGGTGGAAACACCATATATTTT
TRBV20-1	.	TRBJ1-5	.	14	CSATGRRSNQPQHF	TGCAGTGCAACAGGTCGTAGGAGCAATCAGCCCCAGCATTTT
TRBV19	.	TRBJ2-6	many	16	CASTTGHLSGANVLTF	TGTGCCAGTACCACTGGGCACCTCTCTGGGGCCAACGTCCTGACTTTC
TRBV20-1	.	TRBJ2-7	many	13	CSAGDRDWYEQYF	TGCAGTGCTGGAGACAGGGACTGGTACGAGCAGTACTTC
TRBV20-1	TRBD1	TRBJ2-1	.	13	CSPTGVSYNKQFF	TGCAGTCCTACAGGGGTGTCCTACAATAAGCAGTTCTTC
TRBV4-1	.	TRBJ2-1	.	18	CASSQDMIWGSTYNEQFF	TGCGCCAGCAGCCAAGATATGATCTGGGGTTCTACCTACAATGAGCAGTTCTTC
TRBV19	.	TRBJ2-2	.	15	CASRTTGIGTGELFF	TGTGCCAGTAGGACGACAGGTATCGGTACCGGGGAGCTGTTTTTT